This record looks at one T cell receptor beta chain sequence and its context. The sample is drawn from a study of T cell responses to AZD1222 COVID-19 vaccine. Germline CDR1 reads MNHEY; CDR2 reads SVGAGI. J was trimmed by 7 bases and V by 6 bases; bases with no gene match: 6. The CDR3 extends over 14 amino acids. Here immunoSEQ multiplex PCR was the method, and the copy in TCRdb shows in-frame clones only, minus some. The sample carries roughly 200,000 clones, about 89% recorded once. V is TRBV6-5 and J is TRBJ2-2; 9 nucleotides agree with TRBD1. The receptor was derived from an adult who received the AZD1222 COVID-19 vaccine. The sequencing here drew on peripheral blood, taken 28 days after the second AZD1222 dose. CDR3: CASRGTGFFGELFF. The CDR3 nucleotides read TGTGCCAGCAGGGGGACAGGGTTTTTCGGGGAGCTGTTTTTT.